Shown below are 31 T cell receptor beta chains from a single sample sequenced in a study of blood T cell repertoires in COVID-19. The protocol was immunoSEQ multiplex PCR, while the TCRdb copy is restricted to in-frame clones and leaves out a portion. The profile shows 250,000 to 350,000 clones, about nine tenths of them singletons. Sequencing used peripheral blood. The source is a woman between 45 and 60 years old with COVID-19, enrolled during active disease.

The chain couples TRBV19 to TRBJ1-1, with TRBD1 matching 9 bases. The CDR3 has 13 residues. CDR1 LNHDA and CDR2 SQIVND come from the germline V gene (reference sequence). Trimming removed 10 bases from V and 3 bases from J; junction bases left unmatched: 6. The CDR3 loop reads CAIQQGAHTEAFF. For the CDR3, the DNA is TGTGCCATTCAACAGGGGGCGCACACTGAAGCTTTCTTT.

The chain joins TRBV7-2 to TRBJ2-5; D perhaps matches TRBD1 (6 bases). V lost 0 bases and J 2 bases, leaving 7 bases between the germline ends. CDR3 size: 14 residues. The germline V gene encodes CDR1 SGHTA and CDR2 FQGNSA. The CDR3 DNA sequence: TGTGCCAGCAGCTTAGCAGGGGGACAAGAGACCCAGTACTTC. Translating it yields CASSLAGGQETQYF. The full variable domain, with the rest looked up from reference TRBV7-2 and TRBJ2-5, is GAGVSQSPSNKVTEKGKDVELRCDPISGHTALYWYRQSLGQGLEFLIYFQGNSAPDKSGLPSDRFSAERTGGSVSTLTIQRTQQEDSAVYLCASSLAGGQETQYFGPGTRLLVL.

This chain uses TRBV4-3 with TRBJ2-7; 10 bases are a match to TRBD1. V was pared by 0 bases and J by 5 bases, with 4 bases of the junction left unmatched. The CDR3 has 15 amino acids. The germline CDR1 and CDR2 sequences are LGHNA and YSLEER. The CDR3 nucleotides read TGCGCCAGCAGCCAAGATTACGGGACAGGGGACGAGCAGTACTTC. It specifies CASSQDYGTGDEQYF.

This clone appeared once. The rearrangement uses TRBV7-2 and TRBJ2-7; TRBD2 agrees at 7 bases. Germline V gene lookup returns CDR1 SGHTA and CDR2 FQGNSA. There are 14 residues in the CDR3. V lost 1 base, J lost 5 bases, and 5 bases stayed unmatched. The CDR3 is CASSLGPGGHEQYF. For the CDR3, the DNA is TGTGCCAGCAGCTTAGGCCCGGGAGGACACGAGCAGTACTTC. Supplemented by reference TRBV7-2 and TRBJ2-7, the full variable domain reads GAGVSQSPSNKVTEKGKDVELRCDPISGHTALYWYRQSLGQGLEFLIYFQGNSAPDKSGLPSDRFSAERTGGSVSTLTIQRTQQEDSAVYLCASSLGPGGHEQYFGPGTRLTVT.

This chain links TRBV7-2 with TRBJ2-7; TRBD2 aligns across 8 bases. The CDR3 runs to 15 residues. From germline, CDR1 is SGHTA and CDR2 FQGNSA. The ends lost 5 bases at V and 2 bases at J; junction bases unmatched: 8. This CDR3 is CASSLGRANPYEQYF. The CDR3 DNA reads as TGTGCCAGCAGCCTCGGGAGGGCCAACCCCTACGAGCAGTACTTC.

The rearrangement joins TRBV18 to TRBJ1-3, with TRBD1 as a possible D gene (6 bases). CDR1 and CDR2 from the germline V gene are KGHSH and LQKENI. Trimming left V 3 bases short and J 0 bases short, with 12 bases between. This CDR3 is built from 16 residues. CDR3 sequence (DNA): TGTGCCAGCTCACCTTTGACAGGTGACTCTGGAAACACCATATATTTT. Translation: CASSPLTGDSGNTIYF.

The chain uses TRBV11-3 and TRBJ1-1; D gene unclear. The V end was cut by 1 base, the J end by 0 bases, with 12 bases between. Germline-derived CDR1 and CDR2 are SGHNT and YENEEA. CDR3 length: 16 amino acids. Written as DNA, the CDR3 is TGTGCCAGCAGCTTAGGAGGCAGAGGGATGAACACTGAAGCTTTCTTT. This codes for CASSLGGRGMNTEAFF.

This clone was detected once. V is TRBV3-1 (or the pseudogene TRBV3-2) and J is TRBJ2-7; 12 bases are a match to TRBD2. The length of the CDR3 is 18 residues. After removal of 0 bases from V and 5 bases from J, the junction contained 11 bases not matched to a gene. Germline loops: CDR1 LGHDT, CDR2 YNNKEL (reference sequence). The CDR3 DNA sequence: TGTGCCAGCAGCCAAGATATTGGGACTAGCGGGCATCCCCACGAGCAGTACTTC. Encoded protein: CASSQDIGTSGHPHEQYF.

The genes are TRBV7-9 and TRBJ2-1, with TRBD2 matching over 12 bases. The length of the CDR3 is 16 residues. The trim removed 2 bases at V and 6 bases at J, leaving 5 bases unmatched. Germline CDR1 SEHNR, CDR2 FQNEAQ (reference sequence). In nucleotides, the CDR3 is TGTGCCAGCAGCTTAACTAGCGGGGGGTTTGTCAATGAGCAGTTCTTC. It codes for CASSLTSGGFVNEQFF.

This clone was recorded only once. CDR3 in DNA: TGTGCCAGCATTTCGGCTGGGGCCAACGTCCTGACTTTC. Translated, it gives CASISAGANVLTF. J is TRBJ2-6 and V is TRBV12-3 or TRBV12-4, with D uncertain. Trimming removed 7 bases from V and 2 bases from J, with 6 bases in between. The CDR3 consists of 13 residues.

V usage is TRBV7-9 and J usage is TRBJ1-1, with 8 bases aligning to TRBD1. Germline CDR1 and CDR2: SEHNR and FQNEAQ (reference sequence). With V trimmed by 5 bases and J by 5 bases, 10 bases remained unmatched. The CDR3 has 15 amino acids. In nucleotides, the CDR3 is TGTGCCAGCAGCGCCTTCACAGGGGGTTCGACTGAAGCTTTCTTT. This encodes CASSAFTGGSTEAFF.

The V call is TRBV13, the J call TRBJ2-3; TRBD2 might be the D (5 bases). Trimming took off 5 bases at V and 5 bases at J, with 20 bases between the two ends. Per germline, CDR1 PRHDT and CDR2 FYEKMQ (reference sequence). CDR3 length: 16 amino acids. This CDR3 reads CASSRRSGGWGDTQYF. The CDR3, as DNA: TGTGCCAGCAGCCGTCGTTCCGGAGGCTGGGGAGATACGCAGTATTTT.

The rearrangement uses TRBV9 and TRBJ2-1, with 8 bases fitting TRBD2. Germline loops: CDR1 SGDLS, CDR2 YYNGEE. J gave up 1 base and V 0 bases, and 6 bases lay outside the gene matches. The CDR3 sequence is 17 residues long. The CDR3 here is CASSVGASGSSYNEQFF. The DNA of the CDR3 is TGTGCCAGCAGCGTAGGGGCTAGCGGGTCTTCCTACAATGAGCAGTTCTTC.

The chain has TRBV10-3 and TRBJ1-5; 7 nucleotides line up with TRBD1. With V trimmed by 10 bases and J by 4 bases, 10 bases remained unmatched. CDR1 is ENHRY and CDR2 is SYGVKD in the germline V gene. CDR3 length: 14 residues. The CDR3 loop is CATKPGTENQPQHF. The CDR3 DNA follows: TGTGCCACCAAACCCGGGACAGAGAATCAGCCCCAGCATTTT.

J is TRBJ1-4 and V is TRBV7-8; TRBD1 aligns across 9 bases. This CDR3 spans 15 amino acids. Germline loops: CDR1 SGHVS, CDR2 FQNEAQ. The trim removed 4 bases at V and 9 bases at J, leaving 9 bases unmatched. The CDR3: CASSSHRGHYQKLFF. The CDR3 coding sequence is TGTGCCAGCAGCTCTCACAGGGGGCATTATCAAAAACTGTTTTTT.

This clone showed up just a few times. CDR3 loop: CASSEGLAGYTGELFF. The CDR3, as DNA: TGTGCCAGCAGTGAGGGACTAGCGGGATACACCGGGGAGCTGTTTTTT. V gene TRBV6-4 combines with J gene TRBJ2-2; 13 nucleotides align to TRBD2. The V gene end was trimmed by 3 bases and the J gene end by 3 bases; junction bases not matched to a gene: 1. The CDR3 is 16 residues long. Germline CDR1 and CDR2: MRHNA and SNTAGT.

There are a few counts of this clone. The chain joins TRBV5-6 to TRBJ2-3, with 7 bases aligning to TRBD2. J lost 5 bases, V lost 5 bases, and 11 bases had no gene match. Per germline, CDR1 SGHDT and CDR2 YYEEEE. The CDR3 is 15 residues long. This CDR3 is CASRLDLTGGDTQYF. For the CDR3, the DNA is TGTGCCAGCAGATTAGATCTTACGGGAGGAGATACGCAGTATTTT.

The CDR3 here is CASSLTRQGYNSPLHF. The CDR3 coding sequence is TGTGCCAGCAGTCTCACGAGACAGGGGTATAATTCACCCCTCCACTTT. The V and J genes are TRBV28 and TRBJ1-6, with TRBD1 identical over 8 bases. V was clipped by 5 bases and J by 4 bases; unmatched bases: 7. In germline, CDR1 is MDHEN, CDR2 SYDVKM. This CDR3 is 16 amino acids long.

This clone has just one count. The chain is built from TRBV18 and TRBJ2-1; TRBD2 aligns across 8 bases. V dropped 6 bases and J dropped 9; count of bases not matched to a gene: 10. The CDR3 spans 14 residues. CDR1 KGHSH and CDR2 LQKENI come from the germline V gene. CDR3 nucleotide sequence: TGTGCCAGCTCCCCTATAGCGGGACTTGGTGAGCAGTTCTTC. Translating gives CASSPIAGLGEQFF.

CDR3 region: CASSLAGGSNQPQHF. CDR3 nucleotide sequence: TGCGCCAGCAGCTTGGCCGGGGGTAGCAATCAGCCCCAGCATTTT. The genes are TRBV5-1 and TRBJ1-5, with a possible D match to TRBD1 (5 bases). Germline loops: CDR1 SGHRS, CDR2 YFSETQ. This CDR3 comprises 15 residues. Trimming stripped 0 bases from V and 0 bases from J, with 7 bases between.

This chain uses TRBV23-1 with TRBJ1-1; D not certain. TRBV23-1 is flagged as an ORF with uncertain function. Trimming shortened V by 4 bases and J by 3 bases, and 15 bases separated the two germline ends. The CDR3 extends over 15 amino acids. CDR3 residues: CASSLAAGCYTEAFF. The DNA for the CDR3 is TGCGCCAGCAGTCTCGCGGCCGGGTGCTACACTGAAGCTTTCTTT.

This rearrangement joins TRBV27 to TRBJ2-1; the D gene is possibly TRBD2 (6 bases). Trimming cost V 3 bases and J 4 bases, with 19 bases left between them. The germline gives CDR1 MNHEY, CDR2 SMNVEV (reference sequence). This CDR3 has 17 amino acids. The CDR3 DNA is TGTGCCAGCAGTTTCCGGAAGCGGAGGGGTTTTTACAATGAGCAGTTCTTC. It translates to CASSFRKRRGFYNEQFF.

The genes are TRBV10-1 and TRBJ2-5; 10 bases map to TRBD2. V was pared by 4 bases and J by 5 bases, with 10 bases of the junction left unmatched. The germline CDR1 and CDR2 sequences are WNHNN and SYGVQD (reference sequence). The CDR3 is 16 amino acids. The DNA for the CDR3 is TGCGCCAGCAGTGCTGGACTAGCGGCCATACGCGAGACCCAGTACTTC. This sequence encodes CASSAGLAAIRETQYF.

CDR3 nucleotides: TGTGCCAGCAGCACGACTCCGGGAGGACCGAACACCGGGGAGCTGTTTTTT. This sequence encodes CASSTTPGGPNTGELFF. The chain recombines TRBV7-8 with TRBJ2-2; 7 positions match TRBD2. The CDR3 consists of 17 residues. J was trimmed by 0 bases and V by 5 bases; bases with no gene match: 9. Germline V gives CDR1 SGHVS, CDR2 FQNEAQ.

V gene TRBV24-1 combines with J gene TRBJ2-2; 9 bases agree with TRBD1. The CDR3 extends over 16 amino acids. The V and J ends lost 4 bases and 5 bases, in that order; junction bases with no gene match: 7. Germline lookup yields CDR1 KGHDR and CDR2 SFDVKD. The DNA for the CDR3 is TGTGCCACCAGTGACAATAACAGGGGGCGTACCGGGGAGCTGTTTTTT. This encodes CATSDNNRGRTGELFF.

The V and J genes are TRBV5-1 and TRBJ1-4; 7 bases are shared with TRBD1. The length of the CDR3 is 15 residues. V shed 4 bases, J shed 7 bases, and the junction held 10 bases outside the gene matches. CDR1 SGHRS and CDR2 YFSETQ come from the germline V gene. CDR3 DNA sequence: TGCGCCAGCAGCAGCCTGGGACAGCGTGGTGAAAAACTGTTTTTT. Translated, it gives CASSSLGQRGEKLFF.

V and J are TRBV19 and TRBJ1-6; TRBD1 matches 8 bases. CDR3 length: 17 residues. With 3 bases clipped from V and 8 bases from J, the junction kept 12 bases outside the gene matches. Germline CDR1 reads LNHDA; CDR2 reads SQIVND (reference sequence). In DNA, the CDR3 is TGTGCCAGTAGTATTCTCCCCTTACAGGGGGAAGATTCACCCCTCCACTTT. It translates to CASSILPLQGEDSPLHF.

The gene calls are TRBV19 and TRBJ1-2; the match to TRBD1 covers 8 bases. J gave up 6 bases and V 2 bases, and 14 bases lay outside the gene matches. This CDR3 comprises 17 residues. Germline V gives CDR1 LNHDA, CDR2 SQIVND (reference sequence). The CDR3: CASSITLYRGAQDGYTF. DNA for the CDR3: TGTGCCAGTAGTATAACACTGTACAGGGGGGCGCAGGATGGCTACACCTTC.

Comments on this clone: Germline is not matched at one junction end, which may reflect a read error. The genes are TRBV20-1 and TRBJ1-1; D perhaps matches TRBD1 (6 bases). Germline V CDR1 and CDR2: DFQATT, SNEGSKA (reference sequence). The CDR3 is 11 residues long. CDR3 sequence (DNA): TGCAGTGCAAGAGCACAGGGTATAGCTTTCTTT. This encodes CSARAQGIAFF.

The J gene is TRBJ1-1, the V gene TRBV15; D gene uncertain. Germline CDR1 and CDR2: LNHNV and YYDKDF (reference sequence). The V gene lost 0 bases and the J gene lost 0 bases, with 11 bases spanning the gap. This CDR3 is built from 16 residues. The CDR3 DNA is TGTGCCACCAGCAGAGATCGAGTGCGTATGAACACTGAAGCTTTCTTT. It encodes CATSRDRVRMNTEAFF.

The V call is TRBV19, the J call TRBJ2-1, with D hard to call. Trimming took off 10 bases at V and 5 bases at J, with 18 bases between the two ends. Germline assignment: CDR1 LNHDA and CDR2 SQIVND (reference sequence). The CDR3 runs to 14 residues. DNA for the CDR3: TGTGCCACCAAACGGATTACAGACAACAATGAGCAGTTCTTC. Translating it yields CATKRITDNNEQFF.